Each of the 30 T cell receptor beta chains below was sequenced from the same sample in a study of blood T cell repertoires in COVID-19. The method was immunoSEQ multiplex PCR; TCRdb's version includes in-frame clones alone and lacks a portion of them. Among about 390,000 clones listed, 85% to 90% were seen once. Sequencing was performed on PBMCs or T cells enriched from blood (not recorded which). These receptors were obtained from a woman between 50 and 59 years old who had recovered from COVID-19.

The chain links TRBV7-8 to TRBJ2-1, with 7 positions matching TRBD1. Germline V gene lookup returns CDR1 SGHVS and CDR2 FQNEAQ. V dropped 5 bases and J dropped 3; count of bases not matched to a gene: 7. The CDR3 extends over 15 amino acids. The CDR3 loop reads CASSLWDSNYNEQFF. DNA for the CDR3: TGTGCCAGCAGCCTCTGGGACAGCAACTACAATGAGCAGTTCTTC.

This clone was recorded a few times. The chain is built from TRBV20-1 and TRBJ1-6, with TRBD1 matching 9 bases. CDR3 length: 15 amino acids. From germline, CDR1 is DFQATT and CDR2 SNEGSKA (reference sequence). The V segment lost 3 bases and the J segment 8 bases; nucleotides outside the gene matches: 8. As DNA, the CDR3 is TGCAGTGCTAGTGTAGACAGGGGGTCCGATTCACCCCTCCACTTT. Its protein is CSASVDRGSDSPLHF.

J is TRBJ1-1 and V is TRBV12-5; maybe TRBD1 (5 bases). The V end was cut by 4 bases, the J end by 0 bases, with 12 bases between. Germline V gene lookup returns CDR1 LGHNT and CDR2 FRNRAP. This CDR3 is built from 15 residues. CDR3: CASGSRGIMNTEAFF. CDR3 DNA: TGTGCTAGTGGTTCTCGGGGGATTATGAACACTGAAGCTTTCTTT.

The chain uses TRBV18 and TRBJ2-3, with D perhaps TRBD2 (6 bases). V shed 0 bases and J shed 3 bases, with 16 bases lying between them. The CDR3 is made up of 17 amino acids. In germline, CDR1 is KGHSH, CDR2 LQKENI. The CDR3 sequence: CASSPPQGWRGTDTQYF. Written as DNA, the CDR3 is TGTGCCAGCTCACCACCTCAGGGCTGGCGGGGTACAGATACGCAGTATTTT.

This chain connects TRBV12-3 or TRBV12-4 to TRBJ1-2; D not resolved. V lost 4 bases, J lost 5 bases, and 8 bases lay in between. The CDR3 contains 12 residues. This CDR3 is CASSYQSYGYTF. CDR3 coding DNA: TGTGCCAGCAGTTATCAGTCTTATGGCTACACCTTC.

The chain is built from TRBV29-1 and TRBJ1-1, with 7 bases matching TRBD1. The V and J ends lost 1 base and 4 bases, in that order; junction bases with no gene match: 12. The CDR3 runs 16 residues. Germline values: CDR1 SQVTM, CDR2 ANQGSEA. CDR3 bases: TGCAGCGTTGAAGCACAGGGGTCGACACCGGTCACTGAAGCTTTCTTT. Amino acids: CSVEAQGSTPVTEAFF.

This chain joins TRBV6-5 and TRBJ1-3; no clear D gene. CDR3 length: 14 amino acids. Trimming cost V 6 bases and J 4 bases, with 13 bases left between them. Germline CDR1 is MNHEY and CDR2 is SVGAGI. Here the CDR3 reads CASRPREYGNTIYF. DNA of the CDR3: TGTGCCAGCAGGCCCCGGGAGTACGGAAACACCATATATTTT.

This clone was seen only once. The rearrangement uses TRBV25-1 and TRBJ1-1; maybe TRBD1 (5 bases). CDR1 and CDR2 (germline): MGHDK, SYGVNS. Trimming removed 3 bases at V and 8 bases at J, with 13 bases between. The CDR3 loop spans 13 amino acids. The CDR3 is CASSERGTAEAFF. The DNA for the CDR3 is TGTGCCAGCAGTGAGAGAGGGACTGCGGAAGCTTTCTTT.

The CDR3 region is CASSQEYRGSHGYTF. CDR3 coding DNA: TGCGCCAGCAGCCAAGAGTACAGGGGGTCCCATGGCTACACCTTC. The V gene is TRBV4-1, the J gene TRBJ1-2; TRBD1 aligns across 8 bases. The V and J ends lost 0 bases and 6 bases, in that order; junction bases with no gene match: 6. The CDR3 length is 15 residues. The germline CDR1 and CDR2 sequences are MGHRA and YSYEKL.

V gene TRBV5-4 combines with J gene TRBJ1-3; TRBD1 matches at 7 bases. The CDR3 sequence is 14 residues long. In germline, CDR1 is SGHNT, CDR2 YYREEE (reference sequence). V lost 0 bases to trimming and J lost 6 bases; unmatched junction nucleotides: 3. The CDR3 region has the DNA TGTGCCAGCAGCTTGGAGGGGGCGGCAAACACCATATATTTT. This codes for CASSLEGAANTIYF. The full variable domain, with the rest looked up from reference TRBV5-4 and TRBJ1-3, is ETGVTQSPTHLIKTRGQQVTLRCSSQSGHNTVSWYQQALGQGPQFIFQYYREEENGRGNFPPRFSGLQFPNYSSELNVNALELDDSALYLCASSLEGAANTIYFGEGSWLTVV.

The V call is TRBV20-1, the J call TRBJ2-6, with D unclear. The CDR3 is 15 amino acids. Germline-derived CDR1 and CDR2 are DFQATT and SNEGSKA (reference sequence). Trimming removed 3 bases at V and 3 bases at J, with 12 bases between. In DNA form, the CDR3 reads TGCAGTGCTAGTTTTCCAGGTTTTGGGGCCAACGTCCTGACTTTC. Encoded protein: CSASFPGFGANVLTF.

The CDR3 DNA follows: TGCGCCAGCAGCCCGCGACTAGGGGAATCCGATGAGCAGTTCTTC. Its protein product is CASSPRLGESDEQFF. This chain joins TRBV5-1 and TRBJ2-1; possible D gene TRBD2, 6 bases. The V end lost 4 bases, the J end lost 8 bases, and 19 bases lay between the germline ends. Germline values: CDR1 SGHRS, CDR2 YFSETQ. There are 15 residues in the CDR3.

This clone occurred once. This chain links TRBV5-1 with TRBJ1-1; 11 bases map to TRBD1. The CDR3 loop spans 13 amino acids. Germline lookup yields CDR1 SGHRS and CDR2 YFSETQ. The V segment lost 7 bases and the J segment 3 bases; nucleotides outside the gene matches: 2. The CDR3 DNA is TGCGCCAGCCGGGGACAGGGGGACACTGAAGCTTTCTTT. It specifies CASRGQGDTEAFF.

The count of this clone is one. This rearrangement joins TRBV12-3 or TRBV12-4 to TRBJ2-7; D may be TRBD1 (6 bases). Between the trimmed V and J ends, which lost 6 bases and 0 bases, there was a span of 9 bases. The CDR3 contains 13 residues. The CDR3 sequence is CASRTTGSYEQYF. The CDR3 DNA sequence: TGTGCCAGCAGGACGACAGGCTCCTACGAGCAGTACTTC.

The V gene is TRBV28, the J gene TRBJ1-2; perhaps TRBD1 as D (5 bases). V shed 5 bases and J shed 4 bases, with 14 bases lying between them. CDR3 length equals 14 residues. Looked up from germline, CDR1 is MDHEN and CDR2 is SYDVKM. CDR3 nucleotides: TGTGCCAGCAGTACGACAGCCGAACTCTATGGCTACACCTTC. Its protein is CASSTTAELYGYTF.

The J gene is TRBJ1-3, the V gene TRBV5-1; D gene unclear. The CDR3 runs 14 residues. Trimming removed 0 bases at V and 4 bases at J, with 8 bases between. Germline V gene sequence: CDR1 SGHRS, CDR2 YFSETQ. The CDR3 sequence: CASSLAPGGNTIYF. Here the CDR3 DNA reads TGCGCCAGCAGCTTGGCCCCGGGGGGAAACACCATATATTTT.

DNA of the CDR3: TGTGCCAGCTCCCCGACAGGAGTCACAGATACGCAGTATTTT. Translation: CASSPTGVTDTQYF. The V gene is TRBV18, the J gene TRBJ2-3; D might be TRBD1 (6 bases). The germline V gene has CDR1 KGHSH and CDR2 LQKENI. The CDR3 spans 14 residues. V lost 6 bases to trimming and J lost 2 bases, with 12 bases between them.

This chain joins TRBV6-5 and TRBJ1-3; D ambiguous. The CDR3 loop spans 16 amino acids. CDR1 and CDR2 (germline): MNHEY, SVGAGI. Trimming pared 0 bases from V and 8 bases from J, leaving 17 bases between. The chain's CDR3 is CASSYSSSLMADTIYF. The CDR3 DNA reads as TGTGCCAGCAGTTACTCTAGCAGCTTAATGGCTGACACCATATATTTT.

The chain carries TRBV27 and TRBJ1-2; D gene uncertain. The germline CDR1 and CDR2 sequences are MNHEY and SMNVEV (reference sequence). Between the trimmed V and J ends, which lost 3 bases and 7 bases, there was a span of 15 bases. The CDR3 spans 14 residues. Written as DNA, the CDR3 is TGTGCCAGCAGTTTTTCCACCCACAGTGGTGGCTACACCTTC. It encodes CASSFSTHSGGYTF.

This clone appeared a single time. The rearrangement joins TRBV7-9 to TRBJ1-3, with D uncertain. The CDR3 sequence is 12 residues long. Germline CDR1 and CDR2: SEHNR and FQNEAQ (reference sequence). V was pared by 7 bases and J by 4 bases, with 8 bases between. CDR3 loop: CASTHEGNTIYF. The DNA of the CDR3 is TGTGCCAGCACCCATGAGGGAAACACCATATATTTT.

This chain joins TRBV5-1 and TRBJ1-6, with D unresolved. Deletions cut 0 bases from V and 7 bases from J, with 11 bases between. The CDR3 has 15 residues. Germline V CDR1 and CDR2: SGHRS, YFSETQ. CDR3 protein: CASSLGAGGNSPLHF. The CDR3 bases are TGCGCCAGCAGCTTGGGGGCAGGTGGAAATTCACCCCTCCACTTT.

The chain uses TRBV9 and TRBJ1-2, with D possibly matching TRBD1 (5 bases). V was shortened by 0 bases and J by 4 bases, with 10 bases between the two germline ends. Per the germline V gene, CDR1 is SGDLS and CDR2 is YYNGEE. This CDR3 region has 14 residues. This CDR3 is CASSVDWGGYGYTF. The CDR3, as DNA: TGTGCCAGCAGCGTAGATTGGGGGGGCTATGGCTACACCTTC.

This clone was picked up one time. The rearrangement uses TRBV2 and TRBJ1-1, with a possible D match to TRBD1 (5 bases). This CDR3 has 16 residues. CDR1 and CDR2 from the germline V gene are SNHLY and FYNNEI. V gave up 4 bases and J gave up 1 base, with 16 bases separating them. The CDR3 nucleotides are TGTGCCAGCAGTGGAGGCAGGGAGGGGCCGAACACTGAAGCTTTCTTT. Protein sequence: CASSGGREGPNTEAFF.

The chain employs TRBV30 and TRBJ1-2, with 9 bases identical to TRBD1. The CDR3 consists of 12 residues. J gave up 10 bases and V 5 bases, and 8 bases lay outside the gene matches. Germline CDR1 GTSNPN, CDR2 SVGIG (reference sequence). Written as DNA, the CDR3 is TGTGCCTGGGGGACAGGGAGTCCCTTCTACACCTTC. Residues: CAWGTGSPFYTF.

The V call is TRBV11-3, the J call TRBJ1-4; D ambiguous. The V and J ends lost 0 bases and 0 bases respectively, with 17 bases between them. In germline, CDR1 is SGHNT, CDR2 YENEEA. The CDR3 extends over 19 amino acids. CDR3 residues: CASSLDLFCTVSTNEKLFF. The DNA of the CDR3 is TGTGCCAGCAGCTTAGATCTGTTCTGTACAGTCTCAACTAATGAAAAACTGTTTTTT.

The CDR3 nucleotides are TGTGCCAGCAGCGGACAGGGGGCCCTCACTGAAGCTTTCTTT. Translated, it gives CASSGQGALTEAFF. This chain connects TRBV7-2 to TRBJ1-1; 11 positions agree with TRBD1. Germline V gives CDR1 SGHTA, CDR2 FQGNSA. The CDR3 has 14 residues. The V gene end was trimmed by 5 bases and the J gene end by 4 bases; junction bases not matched to a gene: 3.

The chain employs TRBV21-1 and TRBJ2-7; the table's TRBD2 call for D was not verified on the DNA. TRBV21-1 is described as a pseudogene. The CDR3 extends over 16 amino acids. The CDR3 DNA follows: TGTGCCAGCATACTAACCGGCGGGGAGAGGTCCCACGAGCAGTACTTC. It encodes CASILTGGERSHEQYF.

The genes are TRBV5-1 and TRBJ1-5; D gene ambiguous. Germline CDR1 SGHRS, CDR2 YFSETQ. V was shortened by 0 bases and J by 4 bases, with 5 bases between the two germline ends. This CDR3 is built from 13 residues. The CDR3 DNA sequence: TGCGCCAGCAGCTTGGAGAGAAATCAGCCCCAGCATTTT. It specifies CASSLERNQPQHF.

This chain joins TRBV6-5 and TRBJ1-4; 8 bases line up with TRBD1. J lost 7 bases, V lost 9 bases, and 7 bases had no gene match. The germline gives CDR1 MNHEY, CDR2 SVGAGI. The CDR3 covers 13 residues. In nucleotides, the CDR3 is TGTGCCAGTAGAGACAGGGGAAGTGAAAAACTGTTTTTT. It encodes CASRDRGSEKLFF.

This rearrangement joins TRBV5-6 to TRBJ1-2, with D perhaps matching TRBD1 (6 bases). V gave up 2 bases and J gave up 1 base, with 12 bases separating them. Germline V gives CDR1 SGHDT, CDR2 YYEEEE. The CDR3 loop spans 15 amino acids. CDR3 sequence (DNA): TGTGCCAGCAGCTTACCAGGGGCCGGTAACTATGGCTACACCTTC. Its translation: CASSLPGAGNYGYTF.